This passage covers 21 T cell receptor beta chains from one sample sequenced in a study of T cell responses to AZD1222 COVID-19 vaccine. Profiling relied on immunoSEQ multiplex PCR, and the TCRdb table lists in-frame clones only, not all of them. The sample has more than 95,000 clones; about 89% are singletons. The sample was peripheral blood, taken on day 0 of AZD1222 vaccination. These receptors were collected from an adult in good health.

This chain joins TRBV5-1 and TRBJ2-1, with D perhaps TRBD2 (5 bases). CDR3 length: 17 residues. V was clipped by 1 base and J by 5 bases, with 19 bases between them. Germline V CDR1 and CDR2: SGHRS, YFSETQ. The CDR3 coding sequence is TGCGCCAGCAGCTTGTTTGAAACGGGGAGTAGGAACAATGAGCAGTTCTTC. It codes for CASSLFETGSRNNEQFF.

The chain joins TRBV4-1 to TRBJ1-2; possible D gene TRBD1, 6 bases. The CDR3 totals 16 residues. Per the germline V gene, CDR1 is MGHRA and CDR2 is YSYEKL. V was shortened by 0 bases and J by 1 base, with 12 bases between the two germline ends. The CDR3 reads CASSQENRARNYGYTF. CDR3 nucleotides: TGCGCCAGCAGCCAAGAGAACAGGGCGCGTAACTATGGCTACACCTTC.

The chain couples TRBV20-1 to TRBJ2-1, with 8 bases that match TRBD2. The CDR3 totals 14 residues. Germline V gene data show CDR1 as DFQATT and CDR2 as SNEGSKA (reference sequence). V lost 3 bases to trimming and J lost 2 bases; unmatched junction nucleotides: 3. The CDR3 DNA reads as TGCAGTGCTAGTTATAGCGGGACCTACAATGAGCAGTTCTTC. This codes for CSASYSGTYNEQFF.

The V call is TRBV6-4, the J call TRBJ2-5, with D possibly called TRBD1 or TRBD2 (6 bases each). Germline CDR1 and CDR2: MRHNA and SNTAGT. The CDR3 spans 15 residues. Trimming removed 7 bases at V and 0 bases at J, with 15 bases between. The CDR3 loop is CASMRGATYQETQYF. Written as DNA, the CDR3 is TGTGCCAGCATGAGGGGGGCCACATACCAAGAGACCCAGTACTTC.

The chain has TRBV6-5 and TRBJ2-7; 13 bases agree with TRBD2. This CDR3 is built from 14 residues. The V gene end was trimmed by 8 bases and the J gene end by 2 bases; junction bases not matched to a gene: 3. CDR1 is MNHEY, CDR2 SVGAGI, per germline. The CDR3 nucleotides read TGTGCCAGCCGGGGACTAGCGGGAACCTACGAGCAGTACTTC. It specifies CASRGLAGTYEQYF.

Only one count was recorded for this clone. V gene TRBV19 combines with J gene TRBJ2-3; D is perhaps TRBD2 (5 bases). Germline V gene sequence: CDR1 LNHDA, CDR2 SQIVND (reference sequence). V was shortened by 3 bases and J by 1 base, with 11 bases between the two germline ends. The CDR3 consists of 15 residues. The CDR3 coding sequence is TGTGCCAGTAGTATCTCGGGGATCCGCACAGATACGCAGTATTTT. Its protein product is CASSISGIRTDTQYF.

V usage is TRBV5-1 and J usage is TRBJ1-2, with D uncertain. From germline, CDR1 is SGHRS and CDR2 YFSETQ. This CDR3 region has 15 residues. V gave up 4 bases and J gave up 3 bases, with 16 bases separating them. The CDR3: CASSARTGRDYGYTF. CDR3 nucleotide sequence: TGCGCCAGCAGCGCACGGACCGGGCGTGACTATGGCTACACCTTC.

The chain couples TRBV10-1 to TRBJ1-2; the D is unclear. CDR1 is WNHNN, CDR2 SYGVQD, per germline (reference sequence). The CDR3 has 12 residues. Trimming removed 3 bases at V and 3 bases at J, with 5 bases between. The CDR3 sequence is CASSDTDYGYTF. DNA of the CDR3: TGCGCCAGCAGTGACACGGACTATGGCTACACCTTC.

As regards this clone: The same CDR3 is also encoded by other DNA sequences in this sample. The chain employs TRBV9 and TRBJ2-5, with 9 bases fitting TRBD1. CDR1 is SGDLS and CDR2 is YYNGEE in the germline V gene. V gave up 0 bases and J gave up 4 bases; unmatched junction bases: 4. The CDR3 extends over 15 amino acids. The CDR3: CASSVGTGVVETQYF. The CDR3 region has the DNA TGTGCCAGCAGCGTAGGGACAGGGGTTGTAGAGACCCAGTACTTC.

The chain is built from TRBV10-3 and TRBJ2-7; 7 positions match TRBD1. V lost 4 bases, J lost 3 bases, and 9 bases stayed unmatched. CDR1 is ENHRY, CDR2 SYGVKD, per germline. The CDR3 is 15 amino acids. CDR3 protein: CAISGPSTGNYEQYF. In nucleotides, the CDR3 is TGTGCCATCAGTGGTCCCTCGACAGGGAACTACGAGCAGTACTTC.

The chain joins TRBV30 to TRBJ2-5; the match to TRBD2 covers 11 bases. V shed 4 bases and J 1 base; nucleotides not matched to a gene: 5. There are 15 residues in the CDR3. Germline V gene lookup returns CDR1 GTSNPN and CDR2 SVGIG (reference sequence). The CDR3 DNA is TGTGCCTGGAATCTAGCGGGGGGACCCCAAGAGACCCAGTACTTC. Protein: CAWNLAGGPQETQYF.

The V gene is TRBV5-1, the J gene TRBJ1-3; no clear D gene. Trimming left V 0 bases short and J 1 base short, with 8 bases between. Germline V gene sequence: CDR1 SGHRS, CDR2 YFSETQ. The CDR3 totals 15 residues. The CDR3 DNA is TGCGCCAGCAGCTTGGACGAGGCTTCTGGAAACACCATATATTTT. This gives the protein CASSLDEASGNTIYF. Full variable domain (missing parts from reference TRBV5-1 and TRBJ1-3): KAGVTQTPRYLIKTRGQQVTLSCSPISGHRSVSWYQQTPGQGLQFLFEYFSETQRNKGNFPGRFSGRQFSNSRSEMNVSTLELGDSALYLCASSLDEASGNTIYFGEGSWLTVV.

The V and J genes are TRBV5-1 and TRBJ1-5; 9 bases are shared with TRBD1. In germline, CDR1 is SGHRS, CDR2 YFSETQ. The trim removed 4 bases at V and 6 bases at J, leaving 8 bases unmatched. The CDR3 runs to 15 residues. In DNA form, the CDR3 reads TGCGCCAGCAGCACGGACAGGGGAAGGGCTCAGCCCCAGCATTTT. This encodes CASSTDRGRAQPQHF.

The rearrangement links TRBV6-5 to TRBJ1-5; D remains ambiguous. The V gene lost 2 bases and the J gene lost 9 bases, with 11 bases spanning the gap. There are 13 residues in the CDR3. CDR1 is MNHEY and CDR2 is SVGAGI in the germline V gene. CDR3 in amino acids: CASSYEQRTPQHF. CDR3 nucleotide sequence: TGTGCCAGCAGTTACGAACAACGAACGCCCCAGCATTTT.

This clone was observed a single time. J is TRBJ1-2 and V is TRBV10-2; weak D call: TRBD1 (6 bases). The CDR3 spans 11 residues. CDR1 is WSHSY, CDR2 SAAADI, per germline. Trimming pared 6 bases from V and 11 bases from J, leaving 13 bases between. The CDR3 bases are TGCGCCAGCAGCGCGACAGGAGAATACACCTTC. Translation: CASSATGEYTF.

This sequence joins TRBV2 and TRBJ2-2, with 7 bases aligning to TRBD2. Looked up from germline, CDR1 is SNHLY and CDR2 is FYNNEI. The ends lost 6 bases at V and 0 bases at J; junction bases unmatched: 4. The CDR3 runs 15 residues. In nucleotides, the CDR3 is TGTGCCAGCAGGGGAGGGTCCTCGAACACCGGGGAGCTGTTTTTT. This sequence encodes CASRGGSSNTGELFF.

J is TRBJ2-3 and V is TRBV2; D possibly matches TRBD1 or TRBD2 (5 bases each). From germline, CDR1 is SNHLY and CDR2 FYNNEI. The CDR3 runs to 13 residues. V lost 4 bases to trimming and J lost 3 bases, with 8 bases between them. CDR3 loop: CASSVEGTDTQYF. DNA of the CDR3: TGTGCCAGCAGTGTCGAGGGGACAGATACGCAGTATTTT.

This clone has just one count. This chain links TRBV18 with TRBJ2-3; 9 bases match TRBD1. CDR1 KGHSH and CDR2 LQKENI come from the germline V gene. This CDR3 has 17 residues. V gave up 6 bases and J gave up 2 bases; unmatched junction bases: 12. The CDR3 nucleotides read TGTGCCAGCTCTCTCGGGACAGGGCCTTACGACACAGATACGCAGTATTTT. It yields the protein CASSLGTGPYDTDTQYF.

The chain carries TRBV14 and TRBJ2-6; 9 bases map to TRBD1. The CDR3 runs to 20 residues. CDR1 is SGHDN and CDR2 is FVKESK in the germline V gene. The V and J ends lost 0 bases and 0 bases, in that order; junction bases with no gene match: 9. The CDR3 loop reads CASSQDPDRGPISGANVLTF. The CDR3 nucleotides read TGTGCCAGCAGCCAAGATCCGGACAGGGGCCCCATCTCTGGGGCCAACGTCCTGACTTTC.

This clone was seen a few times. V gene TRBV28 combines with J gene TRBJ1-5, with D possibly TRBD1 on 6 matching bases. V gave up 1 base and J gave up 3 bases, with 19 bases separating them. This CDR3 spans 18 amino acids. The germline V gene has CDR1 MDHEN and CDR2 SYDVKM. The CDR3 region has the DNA TGTGCCAGCAGTTTATCAAGGGGACAAACGAGGAACAATCAGCCCCAGCATTTT. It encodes CASSLSRGQTRNNQPQHF.

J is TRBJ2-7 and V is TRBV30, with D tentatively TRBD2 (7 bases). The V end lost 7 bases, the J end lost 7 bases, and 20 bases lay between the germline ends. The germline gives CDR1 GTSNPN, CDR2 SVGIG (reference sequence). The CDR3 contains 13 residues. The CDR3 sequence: CAYRGAGRCEQYF. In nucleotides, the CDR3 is TGTGCCTACCGGGGGGCCGGTCGATGTGAGCAGTACTTC.